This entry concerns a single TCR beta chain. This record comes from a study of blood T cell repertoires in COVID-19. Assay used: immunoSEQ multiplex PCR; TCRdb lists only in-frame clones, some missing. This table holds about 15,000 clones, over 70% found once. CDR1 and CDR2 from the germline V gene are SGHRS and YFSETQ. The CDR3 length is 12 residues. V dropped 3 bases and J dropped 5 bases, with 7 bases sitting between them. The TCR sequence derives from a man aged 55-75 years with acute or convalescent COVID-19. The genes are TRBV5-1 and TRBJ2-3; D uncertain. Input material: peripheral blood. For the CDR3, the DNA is TGCGCCAGCAGCTCCGAGATAGATACGCAGTATTTT. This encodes CASSSEIDTQYF.